The 4 T cell receptor beta chains below all came from one sample that was sequenced in a study of cytomegalovirus exposure and HLA in healthy donors. PCR primers comprised 60 Vbeta and 13 Jbeta primers. Profiled with immunoSEQ multiplex PCR; TCRdb holds only in-frame clones, not every one. The sample lists 110,000 to 150,000 clones; 60% to 85% were seen once. Sequencing used PBMCs. All receptors come from a male donor in good health and CMV-seropositive.

The J gene is TRBJ2-2, the V gene TRBV10-3, with D possibly matching TRBD1 (7 bases). The CDR3 runs to 16 residues. With 6 bases removed from V and 5 bases from J, the gap between germline ends came to 19 bases. Per germline, CDR1 ENHRY and CDR2 SYGVKD. Here the CDR3 reads CAIRDRPGGGTGELFF. The DNA for the CDR3 is TGTGCCATCAGGGACCGACCAGGGGGAGGTACCGGGGAGCTGTTTTTT.

This chain connects TRBV5-1 to TRBJ1-6; D remains ambiguous. Germline V gene data show CDR1 as SGHRS and CDR2 as YFSETQ. V shed 1 base and J shed 10 bases, with 12 bases lying between them. The CDR3 contains 14 residues. The CDR3 DNA sequence: TGCGCCAGCAGCTTGAACTTCCAGGCATCACCCCTCCACTTT. Its protein product is CASSLNFQASPLHF.

The chain combines TRBV4-3 with TRBJ1-1; tentatively, D is TRBD1 (6 bases). Germline lookup yields CDR1 LGHNA and CDR2 YSLEER. The CDR3 length is 14 residues. V was trimmed by 4 bases and J by 2 bases, leaving 11 bases between them. For the CDR3, the DNA is TGCGCCAGCAGCCCGGACAGCTACAACACTGAAGCTTTCTTT. Protein: CASSPDSYNTEAFF.

This clone was counted between two and nine times. The V gene is TRBV6-1, the J gene TRBJ2-1; 12 nucleotides line up with TRBD2. In germline, CDR1 is MNHNS, CDR2 SASEGT. J lost 6 bases, V lost 1 base, and 1 base had no gene match. CDR3 length equals 15 residues. The CDR3 coding sequence is TGTGCCAGCAGTGAAGAGACTAGCGGGAGCAATGAGCAGTTCTTC. Translated, it gives CASSEETSGSNEQFF.